The 22 T cell receptor beta chains in this list originate from one sample, sequenced in a study of T-cell reconstitution after alpha-beta-depleted transplantation in children. Molecular barcoding with unique molecular identifiers was used for the TCRbeta library. TCRdb re-called the PCR reads with MiXCR, one entry per CDR3 protein. Among around 500,000 distinct CDR3 sequences listed, around 12% were seen once. The sample in question was PBMCs from the stem cell graft donor, obtained from the stem cell graft. All receptors derive from a human donor who donated a stem cell graft to a child with combined immunodeficiency.

This clonotype showed up just a few times. V gene TRBV4-2 combines with J gene TRBJ2-3, with D possibly matching TRBD2 (6 bases). The CDR3 is 16 amino acids. The germline V gene has CDR1 LGHNA and CDR2 YNFKEQ. V lost 5 bases, J lost 8 bases, and 23 bases lay in between. The CDR3 region is CASSSEGGARAGTQYF. Written as DNA, the CDR3 is TGTGCCAGCAGCTCTGAAGGCGGGGCCCGGGCTGGTACGCAGTATTTT.

This clonotype was observed a few times. This sequence joins TRBV20-1 and TRBJ1-1, with D perhaps matching TRBD1 (5 bases). The CDR3 extends over 15 amino acids. Germline V gene sequence: CDR1 DFQATT, CDR2 SNEGSKA (reference sequence). V was clipped by 2 bases and J by 6 bases, with 19 bases between them. The chain's CDR3 is CSARPLQVMGSEAFF. The CDR3 DNA reads TGCAGTGCTAGACCATTACAGGTTATGGGCTCTGAAGCTTTCTTT.

The CDR3 DNA sequence: TGTGCCAGCAGTTACGGAGGGGCCAATGAGCAGTTCTTC. Amino acids: CASSYGGANEQFF. J is TRBJ2-1 and V is TRBV6-5, with TRBD2 as a possible D gene (6 bases). The CDR3 totals 13 residues. Germline CDR1 and CDR2: MNHEY and SVGAGI. Trimming took 2 bases from V and 6 from J, leaving 8 bases between them.

This clonotype was counted a few times. The rearrangement joins TRBV6-1 to TRBJ2-1; D may be TRBD2 (5 bases). V lost 1 base to trimming and J lost 3 bases, with 13 bases between them. This CDR3 comprises 16 residues. Germline values: CDR1 MNHNS, CDR2 SASEGT. In DNA form, the CDR3 reads TGTGCCAGCAGTGAAGGACGCACAGACTACTACAATGAGCAGTTCTTC. This sequence encodes CASSEGRTDYYNEQFF.

The J gene is TRBJ2-1, the V gene TRBV5-1, with TRBD2 matching over 9 bases. Germline CDR1 and CDR2: SGHRS and YFSETQ. This CDR3 comprises 17 residues. The V and J ends lost 4 bases and 9 bases, in that order; junction bases with no gene match: 17. CDR3 DNA sequence: TGCGCCAGCAGCCCCCGCGGCGGGGGGGCAGCGGGAGGTGAGCAGTTCTTC. Encoded protein: CASSPRGGGAAGGEQFF.

CDR3 bases: TGTGCCAGCAGCTTAAGGGGCCCTATACAGGGGGCTAACTATGGCTACACCTTC. Amino acids: CASSLRGPIQGANYGYTF. The J gene is TRBJ1-2, the V gene TRBV11-2; the match to TRBD1 covers 8 bases. The CDR3 sequence is 18 residues long. Germline V CDR1 and CDR2: SGHAT, FQNNGV. The trim removed 2 bases at V and 0 bases at J, leaving 11 bases unmatched.

The chain has TRBV13 and TRBJ2-3, with D possibly TRBD2 on 6 matching bases. The CDR3 spans 14 residues. Germline V CDR1 and CDR2: PRHDT, FYEKMQ (reference sequence). Trimming stripped 5 bases from V and 4 bases from J, with 13 bases between. The CDR3 DNA reads TGTGCCAGCAGCCCGTCGGGAGTGGCAGATACGCAGTATTTT. It codes for CASSPSGVADTQYF.

The rearrangement links TRBV4-2 to TRBJ2-5; D unclear. The germline V gene has CDR1 LGHNA and CDR2 YNFKEQ. There are 14 residues in the CDR3. Trimming pared 1 base from V and 5 bases from J, leaving 11 bases between. The CDR3 reads CASSQVSSSETQYF. The DNA for the CDR3 is TGTGCCAGCAGCCAAGTGTCCAGTTCGGAGACCCAGTACTTC.

The gene calls are TRBV9 and TRBJ2-7; D may be TRBD1 or TRBD2 (6 bases each). With 2 bases removed from V and 7 bases from J, the gap between germline ends came to 13 bases. This CDR3 comprises 13 residues. Per the germline V gene, CDR1 is SGDLS and CDR2 is YYNGEE. CDR3 loop: CASSVGRGGEQYF. In DNA, the CDR3 is TGTGCCAGCAGCGTCGGCAGGGGAGGTGAGCAGTACTTC.

This clonotype showed up many times. The chain uses TRBV10-3 and TRBJ2-2; D remains unclear. The CDR3 is made up of 17 amino acids. V lost 3 bases and J 8 bases, leaving 22 bases between the germline ends. The V gene's germline CDR1 is ENHRY and CDR2 SYGVKD. CDR3 coding DNA: TGTGCCATCAGTGACTACTCCCCAGGCAGGCCGGATGGGGAGCTGTTTTTT. Protein: CAISDYSPGRPDGELFF.

This clonotype was found a few times. The chain combines TRBV5-5 with TRBJ2-5; maybe TRBD2 (6 bases). V was pared by 2 bases and J by 5 bases, with 13 bases between. The CDR3 is 14 amino acids. CDR1 is SGHKS, CDR2 YYEKEE, per germline (reference sequence). In nucleotides, the CDR3 is TGTGCCAGCAGCTTCCGACTAGTAGGCGAGACCCAGTACTTC. It is translated as CASSFRLVGETQYF.

The table lists this clonotype with a few counts. The chain carries TRBV11-2 and TRBJ1-2; 9 bases fit TRBD1. The CDR3 is 15 amino acids. Germline V gene lookup returns CDR1 SGHAT and CDR2 FQNNGV. V trimming: 5 bases; J trimming: 8 bases; junction bases outside the gene matches: 12. Here the CDR3 DNA reads TGTGCCAGCAGCCTACAGGACAGGGGTGGGCTGGGCTACACCTTC. Its translation: CASSLQDRGGLGYTF.

The chain has TRBV20-1 and TRBJ2-1, with D tentatively TRBD2 (6 bases). There are 14 residues in the CDR3. Trimming cost V 3 bases and J 6 bases, with 15 bases left between them. The germline CDR1 and CDR2 sequences are DFQATT and SNEGSKA (reference sequence). The CDR3, as DNA: TGCAGTGCTAGTTCAAGGGAGCGGGTCAATGAGCAGTTCTTC. It yields the protein CSASSRERVNEQFF.

There are a few counts of this clonotype. This chain links TRBV9 with TRBJ1-6; a possible D gene is TRBD1 (5 bases). Per germline, CDR1 SGDLS and CDR2 YYNGEE. The CDR3 extends over 14 amino acids. Trimming took 3 bases from V and 10 from J, leaving 14 bases between them. The CDR3 region is CASSEGQGSSPLHF. CDR3 coding DNA: TGTGCCAGCAGCGAGGGGCAGGGTAGCTCACCCCTCCACTTT. Together with reference TRBV9 and TRBJ1-6, the CDR3 gives the full variable domain: DSGVTQTPKHLITATGQRVTLRCSPRSGDLSVYWYQQSLDQGLQFLIQYYNGEERAKGNILERFSAQQFPDLHSELNLSSLELGDSALYFCASSEGQGSSPLHFGNGTRLTVT.

The chain combines TRBV30 with TRBJ2-7, with D perhaps given as TRBD1 or TRBD2 (5 bases each). The CDR3 runs 12 residues. Trimming removed 3 bases from V and 2 bases from J, with 8 bases in between. Germline loops: CDR1 GTSNPN, CDR2 SVGIG (reference sequence). The chain's CDR3 is CAWRGETYEQYF. The CDR3 DNA sequence: TGTGCCTGGAGGGGGGAAACCTACGAGCAGTACTTC.

This clonotype was observed many times. V is TRBV28 and J is TRBJ1-3, with a tentative D call TRBD1 (5 bases). Germline CDR1 is MDHEN and CDR2 is SYDVKM. V lost 6 bases and J lost 4, with 13 bases in between. This CDR3 has 14 residues. The CDR3 bases are TGTGCCAGCAGATACGCGGGGGACGGAAACACCATATATTTT. Translation: CASRYAGDGNTIYF.

This clonotype has a single count. V and J are TRBV5-1 and TRBJ1-1, with D tentatively TRBD1 (5 bases). The length of the CDR3 is 14 residues. The V end lost 5 bases, the J end lost 9 bases, and 20 bases lay between the germline ends. Germline lookup yields CDR1 SGHRS and CDR2 YFSETQ. The CDR3 spells CASSFTRDSRKAFF. As DNA, the CDR3 is TGCGCCAGCAGTTTTACTCGGGACTCCCGGAAAGCTTTCTTT.

This clonotype was counted many times. The J gene is TRBJ2-1, the V gene TRBV29-1, with TRBD1 identical over 8 bases. CDR1 and CDR2 (germline): SQVTM, ANQGSEA. This CDR3 spans 14 amino acids. V dropped 8 bases and J dropped 0; count of bases not matched to a gene: 6. CDR3 DNA sequence: TGCAGCCTCCACAGGGGGAGCTCCTACAATGAGCAGTTCTTC. This encodes CSLHRGSSYNEQFF.

The rearrangement uses TRBV25-1 and TRBJ2-2; D assignment may be TRBD1 or TRBD2 (5 bases each). CDR1 is MGHDK, CDR2 SYGVNS, per germline. V shed 6 bases and J shed 1 base, with 15 bases lying between them. CDR3 size: 16 residues. CDR3 residues: CASSDAGRENTGELFF. CDR3 in DNA: TGTGCCAGCAGCGACGCAGGGAGAGAGAACACCGGGGAGCTGTTTTTT.

This clonotype was seen more than once but under ten times. The rearrangement links TRBV29-1 to TRBJ2-7; 8 bases match TRBD2. The CDR3 is made up of 14 amino acids. Trimming removed 7 bases from V and 1 base from J; junction bases left unmatched: 9. The germline V gene encodes CDR1 SQVTM and CDR2 ANQGSEA. In DNA, the CDR3 is TGCAGCGCCGACGTACGGGGGGGATCCTACGAGCAGTACTTC. It encodes CSADVRGGSYEQYF.

Note on this clonotype: A single base separates this from a much larger clone, so it may be a read error. The chain carries TRBV4-3 and TRBJ2-1; D gene ambiguous. The CDR3 is 14 amino acids. Germline V gene sequence: CDR1 LGHNA, CDR2 YSLEER. The DNA of the CDR3 is TGCACCAGCAGCCAAGATAGGACCTACAATGAGCAGTTCTTC. This gives the protein CTSSQDRTYNEQFF.

In DNA form, the CDR3 reads TGTGCCAGCAGTCTCCGCGGGGGACACATTCAGTACTTC. This sequence encodes CASSLRGGHIQYF. J is TRBJ2-4 and V is TRBV12-3 or TRBV12-4; 7 bases are a match to TRBD2. Germline trimming cut 5 bases from V and 8 bases from J; bases unmatched to any gene: 6. The CDR3 runs to 13 residues.